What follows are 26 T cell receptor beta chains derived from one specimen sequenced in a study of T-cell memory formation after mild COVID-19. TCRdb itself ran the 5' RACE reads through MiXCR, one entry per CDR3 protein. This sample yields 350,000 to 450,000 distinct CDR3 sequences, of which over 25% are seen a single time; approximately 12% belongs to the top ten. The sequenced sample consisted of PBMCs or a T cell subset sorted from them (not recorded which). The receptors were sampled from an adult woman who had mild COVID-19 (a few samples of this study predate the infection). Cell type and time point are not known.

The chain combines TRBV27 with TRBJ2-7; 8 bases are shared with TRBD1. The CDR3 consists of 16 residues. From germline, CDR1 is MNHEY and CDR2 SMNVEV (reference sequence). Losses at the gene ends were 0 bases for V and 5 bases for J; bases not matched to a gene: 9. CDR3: CASSLSWAGGQNEQYF. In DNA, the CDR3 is TGTGCCAGCAGTTTATCGTGGGCAGGGGGCCAGAACGAGCAGTACTTC.

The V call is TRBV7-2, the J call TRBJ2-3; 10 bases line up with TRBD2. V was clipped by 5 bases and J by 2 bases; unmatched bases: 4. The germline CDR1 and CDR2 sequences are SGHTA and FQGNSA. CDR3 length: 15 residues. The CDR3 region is CASSQLAGTTDTQYF. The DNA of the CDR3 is TGTGCCAGCAGCCAACTAGCGGGAACCACAGATACGCAGTATTTT.

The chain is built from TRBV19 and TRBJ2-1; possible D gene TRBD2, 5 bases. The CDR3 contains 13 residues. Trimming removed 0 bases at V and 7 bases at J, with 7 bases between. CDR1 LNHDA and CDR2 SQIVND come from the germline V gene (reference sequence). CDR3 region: CASSIDRRNEQFF. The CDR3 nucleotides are TGTGCCAGTAGTATAGATCGGAGGAATGAGCAGTTCTTC.

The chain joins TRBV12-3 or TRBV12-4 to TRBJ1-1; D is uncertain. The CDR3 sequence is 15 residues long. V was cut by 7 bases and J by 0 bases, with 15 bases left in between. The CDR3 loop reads CASNTRVRMNTEAFF. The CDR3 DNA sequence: TGTGCCAGCAACACGCGGGTCAGAATGAACACTGAAGCTTTCTTT.

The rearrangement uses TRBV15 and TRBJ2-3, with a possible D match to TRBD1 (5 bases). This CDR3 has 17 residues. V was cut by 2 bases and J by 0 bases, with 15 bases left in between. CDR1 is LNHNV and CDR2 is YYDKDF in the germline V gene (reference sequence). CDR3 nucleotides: TGTGCCACCAGCAGACAATACTCAGGGTCCAGCACAGATACGCAGTATTTT. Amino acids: CATSRQYSGSSTDTQYF. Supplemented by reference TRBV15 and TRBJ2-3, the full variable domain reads DAMVIQNPRYQVTQFGKPVTLSCSQTLNHNVMYWYQQKSSQAPKLLFHYYDKDFNNEADTPDNFQSRRPNTSFCFLDIRSPGLGDTAMYLCATSRQYSGSSTDTQYFGPGTRLTVL.

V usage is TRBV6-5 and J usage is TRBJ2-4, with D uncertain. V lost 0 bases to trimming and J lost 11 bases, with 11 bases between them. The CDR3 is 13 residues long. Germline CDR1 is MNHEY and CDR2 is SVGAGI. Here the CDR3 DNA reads TGTGCCAGCAGTTACTCGATAACGGGTTTTCAGTACTTC. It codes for CASSYSITGFQYF.

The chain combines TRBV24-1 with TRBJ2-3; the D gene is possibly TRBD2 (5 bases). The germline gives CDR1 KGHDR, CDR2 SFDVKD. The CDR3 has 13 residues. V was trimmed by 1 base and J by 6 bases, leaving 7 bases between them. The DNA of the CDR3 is TGTGCCACCAGTGATTTTCTAGCCGATACGCAGTATTTT. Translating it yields CATSDFLADTQYF.

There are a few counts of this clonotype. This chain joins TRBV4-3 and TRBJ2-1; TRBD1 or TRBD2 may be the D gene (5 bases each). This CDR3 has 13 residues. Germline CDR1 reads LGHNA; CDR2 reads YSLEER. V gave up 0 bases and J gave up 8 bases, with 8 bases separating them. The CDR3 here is CASSQDLGDEQFF. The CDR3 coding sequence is TGCGCCAGCAGCCAAGATTTGGGGGATGAGCAGTTCTTC.

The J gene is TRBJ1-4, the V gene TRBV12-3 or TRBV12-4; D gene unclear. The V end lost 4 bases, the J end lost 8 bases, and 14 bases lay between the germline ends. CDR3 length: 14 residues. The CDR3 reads CASSSPGRAEKLFF. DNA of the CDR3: TGTGCCAGCAGTTCCCCGGGCCGGGCGGAAAAACTGTTTTTT.

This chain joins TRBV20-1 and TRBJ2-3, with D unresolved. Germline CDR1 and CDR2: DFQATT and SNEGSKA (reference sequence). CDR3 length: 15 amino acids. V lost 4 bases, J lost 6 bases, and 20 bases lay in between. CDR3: CSAITAAGLTDTQYF. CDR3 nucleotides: TGCAGTGCTATTACGGCGGCAGGATTGACGGATACGCAGTATTTT.

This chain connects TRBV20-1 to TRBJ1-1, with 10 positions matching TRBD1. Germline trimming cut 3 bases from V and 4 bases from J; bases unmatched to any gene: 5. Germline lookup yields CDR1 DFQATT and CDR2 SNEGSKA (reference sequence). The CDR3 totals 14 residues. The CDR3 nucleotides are TGCAGTGCTAGGAGGACAGGGGGAGGCACTGAAGCTTTCTTT. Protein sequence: CSARRTGGGTEAFF.

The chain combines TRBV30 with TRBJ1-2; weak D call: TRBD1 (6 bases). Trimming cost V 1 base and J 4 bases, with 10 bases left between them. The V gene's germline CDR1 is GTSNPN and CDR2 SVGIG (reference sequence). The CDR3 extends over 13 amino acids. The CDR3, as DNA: TGTGCCTGGAGTGGACAGGCGGTCTATGGCTACACCTTC. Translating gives CAWSGQAVYGYTF.

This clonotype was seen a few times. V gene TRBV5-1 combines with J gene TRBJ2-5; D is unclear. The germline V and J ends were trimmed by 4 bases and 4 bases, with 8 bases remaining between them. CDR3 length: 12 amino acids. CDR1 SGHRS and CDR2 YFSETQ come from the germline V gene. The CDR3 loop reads CASSASRETQYF. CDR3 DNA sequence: TGCGCCAGCAGCGCCAGCAGAGAGACCCAGTACTTC.

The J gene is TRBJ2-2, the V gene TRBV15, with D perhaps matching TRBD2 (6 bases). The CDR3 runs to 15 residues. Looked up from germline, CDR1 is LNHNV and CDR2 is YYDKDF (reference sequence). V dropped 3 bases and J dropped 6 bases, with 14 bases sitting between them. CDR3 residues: CATSRRLVTSGELFF. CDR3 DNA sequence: TGTGCCACCAGCAGGAGACTAGTAACGTCCGGGGAGCTGTTTTTT.

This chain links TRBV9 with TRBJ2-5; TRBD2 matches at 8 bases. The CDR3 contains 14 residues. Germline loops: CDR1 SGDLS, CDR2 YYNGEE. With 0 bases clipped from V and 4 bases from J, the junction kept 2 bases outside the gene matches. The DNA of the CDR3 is TGTGCCAGCAGCGTAGGGCTAGCGGGAGAGACCCAGTACTTC. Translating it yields CASSVGLAGETQYF.

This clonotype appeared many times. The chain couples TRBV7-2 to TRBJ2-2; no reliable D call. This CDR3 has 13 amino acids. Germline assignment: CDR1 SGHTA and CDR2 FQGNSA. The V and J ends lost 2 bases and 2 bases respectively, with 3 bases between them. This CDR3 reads CASSLYNTGELFF. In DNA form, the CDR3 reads TGTGCCAGCAGCTTATATAACACCGGGGAGCTGTTTTTT. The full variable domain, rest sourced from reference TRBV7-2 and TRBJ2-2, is GAGVSQSPSNKVTEKGKDVELRCDPISGHTALYWYRQSLGQGLEFLIYFQGNSAPDKSGLPSDRFSAERTGGSVSTLTIQRTQQEDSAVYLCASSLYNTGELFFGEGSRLTVL.

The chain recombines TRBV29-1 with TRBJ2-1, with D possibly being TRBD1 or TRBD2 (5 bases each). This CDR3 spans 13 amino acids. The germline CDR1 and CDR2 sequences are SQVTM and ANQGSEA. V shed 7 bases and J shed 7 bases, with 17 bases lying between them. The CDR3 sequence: CSASRDLWNEQFF. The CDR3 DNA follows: TGCAGCGCCTCCCGGGACCTATGGAATGAGCAGTTCTTC.

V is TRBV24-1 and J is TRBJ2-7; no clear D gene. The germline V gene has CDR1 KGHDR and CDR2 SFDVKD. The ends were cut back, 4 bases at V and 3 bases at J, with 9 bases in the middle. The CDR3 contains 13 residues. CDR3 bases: TGTGCCACCAGTGACTCCGTTCACTACGAGCAGTACTTC. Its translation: CATSDSVHYEQYF.

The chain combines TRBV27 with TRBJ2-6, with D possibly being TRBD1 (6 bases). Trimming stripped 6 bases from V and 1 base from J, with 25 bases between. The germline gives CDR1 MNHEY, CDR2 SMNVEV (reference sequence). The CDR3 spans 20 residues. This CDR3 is CASSPWTVSSYDSGANVLTF. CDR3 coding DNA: TGTGCCAGCAGCCCGTGGACAGTTTCCTCCTATGATTCTGGGGCCAACGTCCTGACTTTC.

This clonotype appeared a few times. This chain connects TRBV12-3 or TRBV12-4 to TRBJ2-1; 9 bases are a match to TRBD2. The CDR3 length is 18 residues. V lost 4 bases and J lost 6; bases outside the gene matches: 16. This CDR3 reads CASSSPFLSGSGVNEQFF. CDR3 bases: TGTGCCAGCAGTTCACCTTTTCTTAGCGGGAGTGGAGTCAATGAGCAGTTCTTC.

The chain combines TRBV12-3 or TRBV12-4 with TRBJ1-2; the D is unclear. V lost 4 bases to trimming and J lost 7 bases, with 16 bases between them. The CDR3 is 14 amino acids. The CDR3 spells CASSSPGGFSGYTF. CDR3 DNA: TGTGCCAGCAGTTCCCCAGGAGGTTTTAGTGGCTACACCTTC.

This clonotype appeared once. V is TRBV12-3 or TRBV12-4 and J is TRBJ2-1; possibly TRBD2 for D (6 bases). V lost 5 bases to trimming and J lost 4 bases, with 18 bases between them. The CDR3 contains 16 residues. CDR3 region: CASSQGTALSYNEQFF. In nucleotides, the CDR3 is TGTGCCAGCAGTCAAGGGACTGCTCTGAGTTACAATGAGCAGTTCTTC.

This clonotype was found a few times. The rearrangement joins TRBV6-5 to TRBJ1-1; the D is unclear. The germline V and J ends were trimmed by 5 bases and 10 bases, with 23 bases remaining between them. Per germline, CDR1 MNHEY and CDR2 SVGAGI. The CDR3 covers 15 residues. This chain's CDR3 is CASSRQSSWGGVAFF. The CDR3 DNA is TGTGCCAGCAGTCGCCAATCCTCATGGGGAGGTGTAGCTTTCTTT.

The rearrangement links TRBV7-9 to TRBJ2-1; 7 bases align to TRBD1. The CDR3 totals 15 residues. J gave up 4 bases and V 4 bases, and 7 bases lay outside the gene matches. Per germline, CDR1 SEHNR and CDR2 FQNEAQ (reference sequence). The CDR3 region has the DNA TGTGCCAGCAGCTCGGTACGGGACAGTTACAATGAGCAGTTCTTC. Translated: CASSSVRDSYNEQFF.

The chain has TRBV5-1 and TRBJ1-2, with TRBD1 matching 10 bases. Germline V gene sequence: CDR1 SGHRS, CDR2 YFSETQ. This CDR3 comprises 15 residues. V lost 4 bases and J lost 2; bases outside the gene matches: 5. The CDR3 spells CASSPGQGRNYGYTF. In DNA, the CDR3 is TGCGCCAGCAGCCCGGGACAGGGGAGGAACTATGGCTACACCTTC.

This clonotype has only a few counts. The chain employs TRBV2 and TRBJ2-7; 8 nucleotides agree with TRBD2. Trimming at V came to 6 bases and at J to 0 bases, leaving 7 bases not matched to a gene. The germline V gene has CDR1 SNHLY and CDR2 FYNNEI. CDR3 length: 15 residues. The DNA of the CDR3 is TGTGCCAGCAGGCCATTTAGCGGGACCTCCTACGAGCAGTACTTC. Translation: CASRPFSGTSYEQYF.